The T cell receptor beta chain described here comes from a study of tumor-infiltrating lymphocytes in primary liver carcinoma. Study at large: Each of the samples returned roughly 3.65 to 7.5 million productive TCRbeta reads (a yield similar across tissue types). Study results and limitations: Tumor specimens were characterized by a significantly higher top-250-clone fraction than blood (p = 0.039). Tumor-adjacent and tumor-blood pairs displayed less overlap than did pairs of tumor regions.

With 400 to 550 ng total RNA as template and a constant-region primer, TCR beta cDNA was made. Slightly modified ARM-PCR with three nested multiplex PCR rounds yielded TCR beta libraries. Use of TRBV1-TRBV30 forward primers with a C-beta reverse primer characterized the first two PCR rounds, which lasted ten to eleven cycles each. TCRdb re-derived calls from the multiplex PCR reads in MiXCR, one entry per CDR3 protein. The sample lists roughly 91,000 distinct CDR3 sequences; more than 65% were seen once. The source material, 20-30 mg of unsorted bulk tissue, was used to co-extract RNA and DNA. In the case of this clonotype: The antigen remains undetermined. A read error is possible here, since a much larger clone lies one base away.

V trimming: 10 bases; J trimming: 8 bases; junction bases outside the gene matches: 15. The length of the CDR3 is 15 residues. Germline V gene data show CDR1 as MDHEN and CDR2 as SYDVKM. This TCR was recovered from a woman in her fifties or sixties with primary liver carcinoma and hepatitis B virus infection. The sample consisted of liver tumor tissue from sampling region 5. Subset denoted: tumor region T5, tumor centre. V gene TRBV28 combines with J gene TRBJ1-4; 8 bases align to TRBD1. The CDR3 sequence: CANRGGGNPHEKLFF. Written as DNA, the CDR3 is TGTGCCAACAGGGGGGGGGGAAATCCCCACGAAAAACTGTTTTTT.